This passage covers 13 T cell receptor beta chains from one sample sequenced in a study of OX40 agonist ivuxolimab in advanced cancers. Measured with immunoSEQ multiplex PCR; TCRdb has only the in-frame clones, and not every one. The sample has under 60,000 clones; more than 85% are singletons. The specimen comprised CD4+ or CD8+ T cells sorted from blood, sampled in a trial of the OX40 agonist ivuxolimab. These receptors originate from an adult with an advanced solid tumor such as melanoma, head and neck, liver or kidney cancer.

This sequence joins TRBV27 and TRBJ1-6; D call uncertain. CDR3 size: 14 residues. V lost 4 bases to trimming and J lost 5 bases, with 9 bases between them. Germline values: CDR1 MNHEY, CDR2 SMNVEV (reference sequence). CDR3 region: CASSYRWNNSPLHF. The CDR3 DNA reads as TGTGCCAGCAGTTACCGGTGGAATAATTCACCCCTCCACTTT.

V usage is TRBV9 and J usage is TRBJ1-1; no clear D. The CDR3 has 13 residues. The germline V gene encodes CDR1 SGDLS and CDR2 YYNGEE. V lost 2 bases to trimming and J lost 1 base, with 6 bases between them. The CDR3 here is CASSVDSNTEAFF. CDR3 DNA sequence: TGTGCCAGCAGCGTGGACTCGAACACTGAAGCTTTCTTT.

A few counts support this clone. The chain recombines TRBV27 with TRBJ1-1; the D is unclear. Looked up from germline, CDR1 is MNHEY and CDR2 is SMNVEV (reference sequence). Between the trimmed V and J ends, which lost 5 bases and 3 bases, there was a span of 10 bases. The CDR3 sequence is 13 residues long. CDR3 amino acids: CASSPGSYTEAFF. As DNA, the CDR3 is TGTGCCAGCAGTCCCGGCAGCTACACTGAAGCTTTCTTT.

CDR3 sequence reads: CASSLEADEQYF. The CDR3, as DNA: TGTGCCAGCAGCTTGGAGGCGGACGAGCAGTACTTC. The chain combines TRBV5-6 with TRBJ2-7; D remains ambiguous. V dropped 0 bases and J dropped 5 bases, with 6 bases sitting between them. There are 12 residues in the CDR3. Germline CDR1 SGHDT, CDR2 YYEEEE.

The chain's CDR3 is CASSWTGFNTEAFF. Here the CDR3 DNA reads TGCGCCAGCAGTTGGACAGGGTTCAACACTGAAGCTTTCTTT. V is TRBV5-1 and J is TRBJ1-1, with TRBD1 matching over 8 bases. The germline gives CDR1 SGHRS, CDR2 YFSETQ. Unmatched junction bases numbered 5, after V lost 5 bases and J lost 2 bases. CDR3 length: 14 amino acids.

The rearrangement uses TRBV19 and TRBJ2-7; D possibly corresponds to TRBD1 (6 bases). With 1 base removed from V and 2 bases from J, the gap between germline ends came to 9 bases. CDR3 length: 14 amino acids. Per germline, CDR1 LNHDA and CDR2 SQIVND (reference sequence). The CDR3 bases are TGTGCCAGTAGTATAGGGGGGCCGACCTACGAGCAGTACTTC. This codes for CASSIGGPTYEQYF.

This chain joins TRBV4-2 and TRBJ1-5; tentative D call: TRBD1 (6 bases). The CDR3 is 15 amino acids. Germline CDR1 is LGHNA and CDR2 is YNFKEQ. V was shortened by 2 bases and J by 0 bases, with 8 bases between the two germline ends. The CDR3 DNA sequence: TGTGCCAGCAGCCAAACGGACAGTAGCAATCAGCCCCAGCATTTT. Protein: CASSQTDSSNQPQHF.

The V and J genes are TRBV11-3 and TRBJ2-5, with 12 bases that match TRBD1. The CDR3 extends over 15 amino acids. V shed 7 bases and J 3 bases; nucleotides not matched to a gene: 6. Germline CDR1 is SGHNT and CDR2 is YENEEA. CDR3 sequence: CASNPGTGGEETQYF. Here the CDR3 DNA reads TGTGCCAGCAACCCCGGGACAGGGGGCGAAGAGACCCAGTACTTC.

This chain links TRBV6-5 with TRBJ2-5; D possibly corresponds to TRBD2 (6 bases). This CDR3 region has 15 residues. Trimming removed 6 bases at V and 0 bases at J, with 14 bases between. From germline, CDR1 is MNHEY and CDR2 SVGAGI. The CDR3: CASRPGAIHQETQYF. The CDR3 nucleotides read TGTGCCAGCAGGCCGGGAGCTATCCACCAAGAGACCCAGTACTTC.

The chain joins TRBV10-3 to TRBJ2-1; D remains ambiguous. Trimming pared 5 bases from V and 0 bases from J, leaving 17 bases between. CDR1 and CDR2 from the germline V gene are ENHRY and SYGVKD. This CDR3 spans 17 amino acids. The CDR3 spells CAISPAERKDSYNEQFF. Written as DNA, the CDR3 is TGTGCCATCAGTCCAGCAGAGCGAAAGGACTCCTACAATGAGCAGTTCTTC.

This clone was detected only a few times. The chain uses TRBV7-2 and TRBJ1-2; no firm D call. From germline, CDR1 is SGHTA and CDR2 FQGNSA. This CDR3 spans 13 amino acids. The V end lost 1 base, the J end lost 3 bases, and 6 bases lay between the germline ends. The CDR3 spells CASSLGPYYGYTF. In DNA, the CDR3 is TGTGCCAGCAGCTTAGGGCCCTACTATGGCTACACCTTC. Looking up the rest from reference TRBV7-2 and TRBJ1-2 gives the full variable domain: GAGVSQSPSNKVTEKGKDVELRCDPISGHTALYWYRQSLGQGLEFLIYFQGNSAPDKSGLPSDRFSAERTGGSVSTLTIQRTQQEDSAVYLCASSLGPYYGYTFGSGTRLTVV.

The CDR3 nucleotides are TGTGCCAGCAGCTCGGGGGAGACCCAGTACTTC. Encoded protein: CASSSGETQYF. The V and J genes are TRBV13 and TRBJ2-5, with D possibly being TRBD2 (5 bases). Trimming took 4 bases from V and 5 from J, leaving 5 bases between them. Germline-derived CDR1 and CDR2 are PRHDT and FYEKMQ (reference sequence). This CDR3 has 11 amino acids.

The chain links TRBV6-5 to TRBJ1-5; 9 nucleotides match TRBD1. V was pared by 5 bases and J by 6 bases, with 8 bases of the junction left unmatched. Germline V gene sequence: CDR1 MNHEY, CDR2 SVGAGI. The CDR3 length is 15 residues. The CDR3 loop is CASSMGQGVIQPQHF. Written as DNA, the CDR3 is TGTGCCAGCAGTATGGGACAGGGCGTAATTCAGCCCCAGCATTTT.